The present entry profiles one TCR beta chain with its context. The data were obtained in a study of cytomegalovirus exposure and HLA in healthy donors. Looking at the study overall: Around 200 million T cells yielded more than 90 million unique TCR beta sequences, as an earlier analysis found.

Nominally healthy donors provided the samples, though records likely missed some immune exposures. Trimming took off 1 base at V and 0 bases at J, with 11 bases between the two ends. The CDR3 spans 15 residues. The germline CDR1 and CDR2 sequences are SGHRS and YFSETQ. PCR employed 60 Vbeta and 13 Jbeta primers. This table comes from immunoSEQ multiplex PCR, and its TCRdb copy is limited to in-frame clones, with some not included. The repertoire holds 170,000 or so clones, with around 80% as singletons. The J gene is TRBJ2-7, the V gene TRBV5-1; tentatively, D is TRBD2 (5 bases). The TCR comes from a woman aged 40-49 years in good health and CMV-seronegative. Input material: PBMCs. The CDR3 sequence: CASSLRGILSYEQYF. Here the CDR3 DNA reads TGCGCCAGCAGCTTGAGAGGGATTCTCTCCTACGAGCAGTACTTC.